This TCR beta chain was identified during a study of graft-versus-host responses after intestinal transplantation. About the study: Among the recipients, transplants were multivisceral, liver-intestinal, or isolated intestinal. All of the recipients had induction that used anti-thymocyte globulin, then tacrolimus and steroids for two to four years.

With respect to this clone: The antigen remains unidentified.

Study outcomes and limitations: Some GvH clones appeared in ileal mucosa or blood before recipient bone marrow. Peak circulating GvH clone levels tracked with early post-transplant HvG declines.

The repertoire was sequenced with immunoSEQ multiplex PCR; TCRdb's copy has only in-frame clones and lacks some. The table has tens of thousands of clones, under 90% seen once. This TCR was sampled from a human donor who received an intestinal transplant. Sequenced here: unstimulated CD4+ T cells sorted from spleen or lymph node cells, sampled before intestinal transplant.

The CDR3 region is CASSRDRARTEAFF. In DNA, the CDR3 is TGTGCCAGTAGCCGGGACAGGGCCCGCACTGAAGCTTTCTTT. The chain joins TRBV19 to TRBJ1-1; 9 bases line up with TRBD1. Trimming took 6 bases from V and 4 from J; bases not matched to a gene: 6. CDR1 is LNHDA, CDR2 SQIVND, per germline (reference sequence). This CDR3 contains 14 residues.